One sample yielded the 21 T cell receptor beta chains listed below, sequenced in a study of identical twins. TCRdb re-called the 5' RACE reads through MiXCR, storing one row per CDR3 protein. The table shows around 370,000 distinct CDR3 sequences, with about 9% occurring only once. The sequencing sample was made of naive T cells sorted from blood. Receptors were obtained from a woman between 50 and 59 years old in good health.

This clonotype was detected a few times. The chain joins TRBV5-1 to TRBJ2-2, with D uncertain. The CDR3 loop spans 13 amino acids. The germline gives CDR1 SGHRS, CDR2 YFSETQ. With 0 bases removed from V and 7 bases from J, the gap between germline ends came to 7 bases. For the CDR3, the DNA is TGCGCCAGCAGCTTGGCCCGGAACGGGGAGCTGTTTTTT. This encodes CASSLARNGELFF.

There are many counts of this clonotype. The J gene is TRBJ2-1, the V gene TRBV9, with 10 positions matching TRBD2. This CDR3 has 14 residues. The V and J ends lost 9 bases and 3 bases, in that order; junction bases with no gene match: 6. Germline V CDR1 and CDR2: SGDLS, YYNGEE. CDR3 sequence (DNA): TGTGCCACCTCTAGCGGGAGAGACTACAATGAGCAGTTCTTC. It codes for CATSSGRDYNEQFF.

This clonotype has ten or more counts. V usage is TRBV7-8 and J usage is TRBJ2-1, with D uncertain. The CDR3 is 14 residues long. The V gene's germline CDR1 is SGHVS and CDR2 FQNEAQ. Trimming removed 5 bases at V and 5 bases at J, with 13 bases between. CDR3 in amino acids: CASSPRGVNNEQFF. CDR3 in DNA: TGTGCCAGCAGCCCCAGAGGAGTGAACAATGAGCAGTTCTTC.

This clonotype was found many times. The chain links TRBV4-1 to TRBJ1-2; weak D call: TRBD1 (6 bases). V lost 2 bases and J lost 3, with 13 bases in between. The CDR3 consists of 15 residues. Germline V gene sequence: CDR1 MGHRA, CDR2 YSYEKL. The CDR3 DNA reads as TGCGCCAGCAGCCAATCACCGGGACAAGACTATGGCTACACCTTC. This codes for CASSQSPGQDYGYTF.

This clonotype turned up a few times. V is TRBV5-6 and J is TRBJ1-1, with D hard to call. From germline, CDR1 is SGHDT and CDR2 YYEEEE. Deletions cut 3 bases from V and 0 bases from J, with 6 bases between. The CDR3 is 13 amino acids. Written as DNA, the CDR3 is TGTGCCAGCAGCTGGGTCATGAACACTGAAGCTTTCTTT. Protein: CASSWVMNTEAFF.

The chain is built from TRBV9 and TRBJ2-2; TRBD2 might be the D (6 bases). The CDR3 is made up of 17 amino acids. Per germline, CDR1 SGDLS and CDR2 YYNGEE. V gave up 4 bases and J gave up 6 bases, with 22 bases separating them. The CDR3 spells CASSILSGTSQAGELFF. The CDR3 DNA reads TGTGCCAGCAGCATATTATCCGGGACTTCCCAGGCCGGGGAGCTGTTTTTT. The full variable domain, rest sourced from reference TRBV9 and TRBJ2-2, is DSGVTQTPKHLITATGQRVTLRCSPRSGDLSVYWYQQSLDQGLQFLIQYYNGEERAKGNILERFSAQQFPDLHSELNLSSLELGDSALYFCASSILSGTSQAGELFFGEGSRLTVL.

Many counts were recorded for this clonotype. The rearrangement uses TRBV5-1 and TRBJ2-7, with 8 positions matching TRBD2. From germline, CDR1 is SGHRS and CDR2 YFSETQ. This CDR3 has 19 residues. V shed 4 bases and J 2 bases; nucleotides not matched to a gene: 20. CDR3 residues: CASSHLNGPGLEGTYEQYV. CDR3 nucleotides: TGCGCCAGCAGCCATTTAAATGGTCCGGGACTAGAAGGTACCTACGAGCAGTACGTC.

This chain connects TRBV20-1 to TRBJ2-5, with 7 bases that match TRBD1. The trim removed 6 bases at V and 2 bases at J, leaving 3 bases unmatched. Per the germline V gene, CDR1 is DFQATT and CDR2 is SNEGSKA (reference sequence). This CDR3 has 12 amino acids. The CDR3 loop is CSAPGQQETQYF. In DNA form, the CDR3 reads TGCAGTGCCCCGGGACAGCAAGAGACCCAGTACTTC.

This clonotype has more than one count but fewer than ten. The genes are TRBV21-1 and TRBJ2-7; the D call TRBD1 from the table was never checked on the DNA. TRBV21-1 is assigned pseudogene status. This CDR3 is 14 amino acids long. As DNA, the CDR3 is TGTGCCAGCAGGAGGAAGGGGGCAACGTTAGAGCAGTACGTC. Translated: CASRRKGATLEQYV.

The table lists this clonotype with a few counts. V gene TRBV3-1 combines with J gene TRBJ1-5, with D hard to call. The V gene lost 2 bases and the J gene lost 4 bases, with 6 bases spanning the gap. Germline lookup yields CDR1 LGHDT and CDR2 YNNKEL (reference sequence). The CDR3 has 13 amino acids. This CDR3 reads CASSQSDNQPQHF. The CDR3 DNA sequence: TGTGCCAGCAGCCAATCCGATAATCAGCCCCAGCATTTT.

This clonotype was recorded at least ten times. J is TRBJ1-1 and V is TRBV10-3; 7 bases are shared with TRBD1. The CDR3 has 15 amino acids. V lost 6 bases and J lost 7; bases outside the gene matches: 14. Germline-derived CDR1 and CDR2 are ENHRY and SYGVKD. The CDR3 spells CAISLQGPNEVEAFF. As DNA, the CDR3 is TGTGCCATCAGCTTACAGGGGCCGAACGAAGTTGAAGCTTTCTTT.

The rearrangement joins TRBV6-5 to TRBJ2-1; possibly TRBD2 for D (6 bases). CDR1 is MNHEY and CDR2 is SVGAGI in the germline V gene. V lost 6 bases to trimming and J lost 7 bases, with 19 bases between them. The CDR3 length is 15 residues. The CDR3, as DNA: TGTGCCAGCAGGACCTGGAGTAGCGGACTGAATGAGCAGTTCTTC. It codes for CASRTWSSGLNEQFF.

This clonotype was counted many times. The chain joins TRBV5-5 to TRBJ2-1; 9 bases agree with TRBD2. CDR3 length: 17 amino acids. The V gene end was trimmed by 3 bases and the J gene end by 5 bases; junction bases not matched to a gene: 12. The germline gives CDR1 SGHKS, CDR2 YYEKEE (reference sequence). CDR3 nucleotides: TGTGCCAGCAGCTCCCAAAGCGGGAGGCTCCCCAACAATGAGCAGTTCTTC. It is translated as CASSSQSGRLPNNEQFF.

In this sample, this clonotype turned up a few times. The chain links TRBV20-1 to TRBJ1-5; 7 positions agree with TRBD1. Looked up from germline, CDR1 is DFQATT and CDR2 is SNEGSKA (reference sequence). The CDR3 has 15 amino acids. The V and J ends lost 6 bases and 3 bases, in that order; junction bases with no gene match: 11. The CDR3 protein is CSATSVTGHNQPQHF. The CDR3 DNA reads TGCAGTGCCACATCCGTGACAGGGCACAATCAGCCCCAGCATTTT.

The J gene is TRBJ2-3, the V gene TRBV11-2; D not certain. V was pared by 0 bases and J by 6 bases, with 7 bases between. Per the germline V gene, CDR1 is SGHAT and CDR2 is FQNNGV. The CDR3 extends over 13 amino acids. DNA of the CDR3: TGTGCCAGCAGCTTAGAGAGGCCGGATACGCAGTATTTT. This sequence encodes CASSLERPDTQYF.

V gene TRBV21-1 combines with J gene TRBJ2-7; TRBD1 is the table's D call and was not checked against the DNA. TRBV21-1 is a listed pseudogene. This CDR3 is 15 amino acids long. The CDR3 reads CASSAGQTRSYEQYV. The DNA for the CDR3 is TGTGCCAGCAGCGCGGGACAGACCAGATCTTACGAGCAGTACGTC.

This clonotype was observed a few times. V gene TRBV5-1 combines with J gene TRBJ2-3; 12 bases map to TRBD2. The germline V gene has CDR1 SGHRS and CDR2 YFSETQ. The trim removed 3 bases at V and 4 bases at J, leaving 9 bases unmatched. This CDR3 has 17 residues. Written as DNA, the CDR3 is TGCGCCAGCAGCTACGGACTAGCGGGATCCAAAGCAGATACGCAGTATTTT. Amino acid sequence: CASSYGLAGSKADTQYF.

The CDR3 nucleotides read TGTGCCAGCAGCATACAGGGAGGGTACACTGAAGCTTTCTTT. Encoded protein: CASSIQGGYTEAFF. The V gene is TRBV7-8, the J gene TRBJ1-1, with D possibly TRBD1 on 6 matching bases. This CDR3 is built from 14 residues. The V and J ends lost 5 bases and 3 bases respectively, with 13 bases between them. Germline V lookup: CDR1 SGHVS, CDR2 FQNEAQ.

This clonotype was observed a few times. V gene TRBV10-1 combines with J gene TRBJ2-2; no definite D call. Trimming took off 8 bases at V and 4 bases at J, with 8 bases between the two ends. Germline V gene data show CDR1 as WNHNN and CDR2 as SYGVQD (reference sequence). CDR3 length: 12 residues. CDR3 nucleotide sequence: TGCGCCAGCTCCGACCTCACCGGGGAGCTGTTTTTT. Residues: CASSDLTGELFF.

This clonotype was seen a handful of times. This sequence joins TRBV27 and TRBJ2-1; 10 bases agree with TRBD1. The CDR3 is 15 amino acids. J was trimmed by 4 bases and V by 4 bases; bases with no gene match: 4. Germline CDR1 MNHEY, CDR2 SMNVEV (reference sequence). The CDR3 sequence is CASSSDRGDYNEQFF. In DNA, the CDR3 is TGTGCCAGCAGTTCGGACAGGGGGGATTACAATGAGCAGTTCTTC.

This clonotype has only a few counts. J is TRBJ2-7 and V is TRBV6-1, with D unresolved. Germline-derived CDR1 and CDR2 are MNHNS and SASEGT. Deletions cut 3 bases from V and 4 bases from J, with 10 bases between. The CDR3 is made up of 13 amino acids. The CDR3 region has the DNA TGTGCCAGCAGTGACAGCCCGCGGTACGAGCAGTACGTC. Amino acids: CASSDSPRYEQYV.